The sequence of this T cell receptor (beta chain) was determined in a study of T-cell reconstitution after alpha-beta-depleted transplantation in children. Study-level points and caveats: At day 60, the high TCRbeta diversity found in some patients originated from recipient T cells and thymic progenitors that had survived. Reportedly, alpha-beta T cells present about two months post-transplant originated from several hundred expanded clones of graft origin. At the one-year point after transplant, T-cell counts and TCRbeta diversity were found to come mostly from T cells that had been newly produced.

To note about this clonotype: The target antigen is unknown. A single base separates this from a much larger clone, so it may be a read error. Lacking the conserved final phenylalanine or tryptophan, this CDR3 likely reflects a read error.

Unique molecular identifiers were incorporated when the TCRbeta library was constructed. TCRdb processed the PCR reads anew with MiXCR; each CDR3 protein has one entry. The data show 600,000 to 700,000 distinct CDR3 sequences, around 13% seen once. The sequence was obtained from a girl aged 2-10 years with congenital amegakaryocytic thrombocytopenia, due to receive a stem cell transplant. Sequenced material: PBMCs, taken before TCRalphabeta/CD19-depleted stem cell transplant.

This CDR3 reads CAIRGTGMNTEAFL. In nucleotides, the CDR3 is TGTGCCATCAGGGGGACAGGGATGAACACTGAAGCTTTCTTA. This chain joins TRBV10-3 and TRBJ1-1; 9 positions agree with TRBD1. Germline loops: CDR1 ENHRY, CDR2 SYGVKD. V shed 6 bases and J 0 bases; nucleotides not matched to a gene: 2. This CDR3 is 14 amino acids long.